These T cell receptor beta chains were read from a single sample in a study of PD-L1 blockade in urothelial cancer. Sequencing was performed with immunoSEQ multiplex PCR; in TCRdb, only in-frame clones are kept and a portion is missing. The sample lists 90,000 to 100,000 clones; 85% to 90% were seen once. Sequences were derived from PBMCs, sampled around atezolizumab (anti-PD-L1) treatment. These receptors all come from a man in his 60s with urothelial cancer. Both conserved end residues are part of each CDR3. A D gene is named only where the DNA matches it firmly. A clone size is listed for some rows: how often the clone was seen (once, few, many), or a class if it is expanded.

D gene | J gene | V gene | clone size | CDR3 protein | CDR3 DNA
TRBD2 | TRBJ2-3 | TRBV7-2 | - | CASSLERGGVEYF | TGTGCCAGCAGCCTCGAGCGGGGGGGCGTTGAGTATTTT
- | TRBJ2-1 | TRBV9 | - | CASSDGTKPERNNEQFF | TGTGCCAGCAGCGACGGGACAAAACCCGAGAGAAACAATGAGCAGTTCTTC
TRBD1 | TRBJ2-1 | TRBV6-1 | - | CASSETGGHYNEQFF | TGTGCCAGCAGTGAGACAGGGGGGCATTACAATGAGCAGTTCTTC
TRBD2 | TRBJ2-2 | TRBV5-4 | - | CASLHRLGGGPTGELFF | TGTGCCAGTCTCCATAGACTCGGCGGGGGGCCCACCGGGGAGCTGTTTTTT
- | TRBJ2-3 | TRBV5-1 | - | CASRIDFTDTQYF | TGCGCCAGCAGGATAGACTTCACAGATACGCAGTATTTT
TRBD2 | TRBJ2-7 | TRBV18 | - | CASSPFGTSGGSSYEQYF | TGTGCCAGCTCACCCTTCGGGACTAGCGGGGGAAGCTCCTACGAGCAGTACTTC
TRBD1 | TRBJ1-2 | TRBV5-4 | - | CASSLTGGDGYTF | TGTGCCAGCAGCCTGACAGGGGGCGATGGCTACACCTTC
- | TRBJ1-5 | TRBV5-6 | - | CASSSTGAYQPQHF | TGTGCCAGCAGCTCGACAGGCGCCTATCAGCCCCAGCATTTT
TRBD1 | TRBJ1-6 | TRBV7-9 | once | CASSPGGNSPLHF | TGTGCCAGCAGCCCAGGGGGTAATTCACCCCTCCACTTT
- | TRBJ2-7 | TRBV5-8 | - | CASSLATHRF | TGTGCCAGCAGCTTGGCTACGCACCGGTTC
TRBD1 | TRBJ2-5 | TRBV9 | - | CASSRNRGQETQYF | TGTGCCAGCAGCCGGAACAGGGGGCAGGAGACCCAGTACTTC
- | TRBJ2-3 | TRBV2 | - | CASSEQGGDTQYF | TGTGCCAGCAGCGAACAGGGAGGGGATACGCAGTATTTT
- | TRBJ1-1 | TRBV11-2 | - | CASSLLRSDKGTEAFF | TGTGCCAGCAGCTTATTAAGGTCAGATAAGGGGACTGAAGCTTTCTTT
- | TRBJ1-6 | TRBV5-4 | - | CASSPMVGAGAVNSPLHF | TGTGCCAGCAGCCCGATGGTGGGGGCGGGGGCTGTTAATTCACCCCTCCACTTT
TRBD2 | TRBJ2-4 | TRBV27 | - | CASSTRTSPWAKNIQYF | TGTGCCAGCAGTACACGGACTAGCCCATGGGCCAAAAACATTCAGTACTTC
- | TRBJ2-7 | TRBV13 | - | CASSSGYSYEQYF | TGTGCCAGCAGCTCAGGGTACTCCTACGAGCAGTACTTC
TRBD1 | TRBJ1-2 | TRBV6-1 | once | CASSEGTGFPRYGYTF | TGTGCCAGCAGTGAGGGGACAGGGTTCCCTCGCTATGGCTACACCTTC
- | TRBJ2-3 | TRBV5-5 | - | CASSLVPGIGDTQYF | TGTGCCAGCAGCTTGGTTCCGGGGATTGGTGATACGCAGTATTTT
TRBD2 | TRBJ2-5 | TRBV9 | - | CASSVSWRGGPGTQYF | TGTGCCAGCAGCGTATCTTGGCGGGGGGGCCCCGGGACCCAGTACTTC
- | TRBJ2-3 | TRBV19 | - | CASSETNTDTQYF | TGTGCCAGTAGTGAGACTAACACAGATACGCAGTATTTT
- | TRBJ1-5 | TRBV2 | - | CASGGGGDSNQPQHF | TGTGCCAGCGGGGGAGGAGGAGATAGCAATCAGCCCCAGCATTTT
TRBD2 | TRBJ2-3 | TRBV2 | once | CAGSGLTSDTDTQYF | TGTGCCGGCAGCGGACTAACTAGCGACACAGATACGCAGTATTTT
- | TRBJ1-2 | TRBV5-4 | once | CASSLEGGGYTF | TGTGCCAGCAGCTTGGAAGGCGGTGGCTACACCTTC
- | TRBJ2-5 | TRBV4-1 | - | CASSQGLDQETQYF | TGCGCCAGCAGCCAGGGGCTAGACCAAGAGACCCAGTACTTC
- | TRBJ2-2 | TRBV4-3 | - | CASSQGGGANTGELFF | TGCGCCAGCAGCCAAGGAGGCGGCGCGAACACCGGGGAGCTGTTTTTT
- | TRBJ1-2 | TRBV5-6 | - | CASSLDRARDGYTF | TGTGCCAGCAGCTTGGACAGGGCAAGGGATGGCTACACCTTC
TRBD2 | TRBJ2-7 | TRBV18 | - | CASSHRGLAGGPSYEQYF | TGTGCCAGCTCACACCGTGGACTAGCGGGGGGTCCCTCCTACGAGCAGTACTTC
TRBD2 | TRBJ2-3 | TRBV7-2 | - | CASSARGGRADTQYF | TGTGCCAGCAGCGCCCGGGGGGGCCGAGCAGATACGCAGTATTTT
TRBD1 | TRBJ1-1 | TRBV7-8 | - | CASTAPQGAPNTEAFF | TGTGCCAGCACCGCGCCCCAGGGGGCGCCTAACACTGAAGCTTTCTTT
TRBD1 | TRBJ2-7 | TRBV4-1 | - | CASSGHLQGANYEQYF | TGCGCCAGCAGCGGTCACCTACAGGGGGCTAACTACGAGCAGTACTTC
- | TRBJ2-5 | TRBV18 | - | CASSRQGGEETQYF | TGTGCCAGCTCACGCCAAGGGGGAGAGGAGACCCAGTACTTC
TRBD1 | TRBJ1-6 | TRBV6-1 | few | CASSELVRGYSPLHF | TGTGCCAGCAGTGAATTGGTCAGGGGGTATTCACCCCTCCACTTT
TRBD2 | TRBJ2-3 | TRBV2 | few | CASRTSGYTDTQYF | TGTGCCAGCCGGACTAGCGGATACACAGATACGCAGTATTTT
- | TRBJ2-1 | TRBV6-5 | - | CASSYSLSSYNEQFF | TGTGCCAGCAGTTACAGCCTTTCCTCCTACAATGAGCAGTTCTTC
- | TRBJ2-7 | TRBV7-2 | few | CASSLLGVGEQYF | TGTGCCAGCAGCTTACTGGGAGTCGGCGAGCAGTACTTC
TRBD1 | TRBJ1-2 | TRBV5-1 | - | CASRMGQGINYGYTF | TGCGCCAGCAGGATGGGACAGGGAATAAACTATGGCTACACCTTC
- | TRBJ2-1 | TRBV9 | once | CASSVEGALDSEQFF | TGTGCCAGCAGCGTAGAGGGAGCTTTGGATTCTGAGCAGTTCTTC
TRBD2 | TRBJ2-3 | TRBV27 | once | CASAGRLAFSGTDTQYF | TGTGCCAGCGCAGGGAGACTAGCGTTTTCCGGCACAGATACGCAGTATTTT
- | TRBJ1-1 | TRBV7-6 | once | CASSLRPSGGINTEAFF | TGTGCCAGCAGCTTACGCCCGAGTGGGGGCATTAACACTGAAGCTTTCTTT
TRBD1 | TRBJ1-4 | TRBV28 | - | CASRPVPGQGVGEKLFF | TGTGCCAGCAGGCCGGTCCCGGGACAGGGAGTCGGGGAAAAACTGTTTTTT
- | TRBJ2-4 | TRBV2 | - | CASSDAVGAKNIQYF | TGTGCCAGCAGTGACGCCGTCGGGGCCAAAAACATTCAGTACTTC
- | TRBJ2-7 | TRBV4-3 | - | CASSQDLADPYEQYF | TGCGCCAGCAGCCAAGACCTGGCGGATCCCTACGAGCAGTACTTC
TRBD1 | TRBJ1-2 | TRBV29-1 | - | CSVGTGDRGYTF | TGCAGCGTTGGGACAGGGGATCGCGGCTACACCTTC
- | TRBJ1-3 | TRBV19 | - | CASSISGFSGNTIYF | TGTGCCAGTAGTATCAGCGGCTTCTCTGGAAACACCATATATTTT
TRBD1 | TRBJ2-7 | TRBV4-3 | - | CASSLSGTGSYEQYF | TGCGCCAGCAGCCTTTCCGGGACAGGGTCGTACGAGCAGTACTTC
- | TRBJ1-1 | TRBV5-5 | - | CASELRRENEAFF | TGTGCCAGCGAACTCCGCCGGGAAAATGAAGCTTTCTTT
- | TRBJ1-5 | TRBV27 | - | CASRSAGPNQPQHF | TGTGCCAGCAGGTCCGCAGGTCCGAATCAGCCCCAGCATTTT
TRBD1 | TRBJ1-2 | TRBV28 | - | CASRGPATGGEGYTF | TGTGCCAGCAGGGGTCCGGCGACAGGGGGAGAAGGCTACACCTTC
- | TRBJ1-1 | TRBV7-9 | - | CASSLQNTEAFF | TGTGCCAGCAGCTTACAGAACACTGAAGCTTTCTTT